This entry lists 20 T cell receptor beta chains sequenced from one sample in a study of T cell responses to AZD1222 COVID-19 vaccine. TCRdb keeps only in-frame clones here, not all; method: immunoSEQ multiplex PCR. The table shows approximately 160,000 clones, with roughly 89% occurring only once. The sequenced sample was peripheral blood, obtained on day 0 of AZD1222 vaccination. Receptors originate from an adult in good health.

This sequence joins TRBV24-1 and TRBJ2-1, with no clear D. V lost 6 bases, J lost 2 bases, and 4 bases lay in between. Germline loops: CDR1 KGHDR, CDR2 SFDVKD. The CDR3 length is 12 residues. The CDR3 loop is CATSRTYNEQFF. The CDR3 DNA follows: TGTGCCACCAGTCGGACCTACAATGAGCAGTTCTTC.

This chain uses TRBV28 with TRBJ1-5; the match to TRBD1 covers 11 bases. V lost 2 bases, J lost 4 bases, and 16 bases stayed unmatched. CDR1 and CDR2 from the germline V gene are MDHEN and SYDVKM. CDR3 size: 20 residues. CDR3 amino acids: CASSLDEDRGLFFANQPQHF. CDR3 nucleotide sequence: TGTGCCAGCAGTTTAGATGAGGACAGGGGGCTTTTCTTCGCAAATCAGCCCCAGCATTTT.

This clone was seen only once. The chain couples TRBV9 to TRBJ2-5; 7 bases agree with TRBD1. Germline CDR1 and CDR2: SGDLS and YYNGEE. Unmatched junction bases numbered 8, after V lost 4 bases and J lost 5 bases. The length of the CDR3 is 14 residues. CDR3 sequence reads: CASSHGQARETQYF. The CDR3 region has the DNA TGTGCCAGCAGCCATGGACAGGCTCGCGAGACCCAGTACTTC.

V usage is TRBV19 and J usage is TRBJ2-3; 14 nucleotides align to TRBD2. The CDR3 loop spans 16 amino acids. CDR1 LNHDA and CDR2 SQIVND come from the germline V gene (reference sequence). Trimming took 3 bases from V and 6 from J; bases not matched to a gene: 5. The CDR3 coding sequence is TGTGCCAGTAGTATTATGGGACTAGCGGGAGCTGATACGCAGTATTTT. Its translation: CASSIMGLAGADTQYF.

The V and J genes are TRBV11-2 and TRBJ1-6, with D uncertain. V was cut by 0 bases and J by 8 bases, with 14 bases left in between. From germline, CDR1 is SGHAT and CDR2 FQNNGV. This CDR3 region has 16 residues. The CDR3 coding sequence is TGTGCCAGCAGCTTAGATTTCTCGTCTGGTGATTCACCCCTCCACTTT. Protein sequence: CASSLDFSSGDSPLHF.

The V and J genes are TRBV6-4 and TRBJ1-6, with D possibly being TRBD1 (5 bases). The CDR3 consists of 16 residues. V was trimmed by 6 bases and J by 3 bases, leaving 15 bases between them. Looked up from germline, CDR1 is MRHNA and CDR2 is SNTAGT. The CDR3 is CASSTTSTDYNSPLHF. CDR3 sequence (DNA): TGTGCCAGCAGCACAACTTCGACAGACTATAATTCACCCCTCCACTTT.

The chain has TRBV3-1 (or the pseudogene TRBV3-2) and TRBJ2-7, with 9 bases aligning to TRBD2. Germline CDR1 is LGHDT and CDR2 is YNNKEL (reference sequence). There are 15 residues in the CDR3. The V gene end was trimmed by 2 bases and the J gene end by 0 bases; junction bases not matched to a gene: 2. As DNA, the CDR3 is TGTGCCAGCAGCCAATCTAGCGGGGCCTCCTACGAGCAGTACTTC. Amino acids: CASSQSSGASYEQYF.

The V and J genes are TRBV9 and TRBJ2-7, with TRBD2 matching over 13 bases. There are 15 residues in the CDR3. V was clipped by 2 bases and J by 4 bases; unmatched bases: 3. Germline CDR1 reads SGDLS; CDR2 reads YYNGEE. CDR3 in amino acids: CASSVGLAGAYEQYF. Here the CDR3 DNA reads TGTGCCAGCAGCGTCGGACTAGCGGGAGCGTACGAGCAGTACTTC.

The CDR3 loop reads CASSQRVAGKGYNEQFF. Written as DNA, the CDR3 is TGTGCCAGCAGTCAGAGGGTAGCGGGCAAGGGGTACAATGAGCAGTTCTTC. The chain links TRBV28 to TRBJ2-1; 7 bases fit TRBD2. The CDR3 sequence is 17 residues long. Germline V lookup: CDR1 MDHEN, CDR2 SYDVKM. Trimming took 5 bases from V and 4 from J; bases not matched to a gene: 14.

J is TRBJ2-7 and V is TRBV7-9, with no clear D. The V end was cut by 5 bases, the J end by 4 bases, with 12 bases between. Looked up from germline, CDR1 is SEHNR and CDR2 is FQNEAQ (reference sequence). This CDR3 is built from 13 residues. CDR3 bases: TGTGCCAGCAGCCTCCTCTCGAGGTACGAGCAGTACTTC. Translation: CASSLLSRYEQYF.

CDR3 in DNA: TGTGCCAGCTCATCCATACTTGATAATGAGCAGTTCTTC. This sequence encodes CASSSILDNEQFF. The V call is TRBV18, the J call TRBJ2-1, with unresolved D. Trimming removed 5 bases from V and 7 bases from J, with 12 bases in between. CDR1 and CDR2 (germline): KGHSH, LQKENI. CDR3 size: 13 residues. The full variable domain, with the rest looked up from reference TRBV18 and TRBJ2-1, is NAGVMQNPRHLVRRRGQEARLRCSPMKGHSHVYWYRQLPEEGLKFMVYLQKENIIDESGMPKERFSAEFPKEGPSILRIQQVVRGDSAAYFCASSSILDNEQFFGPGTRLTVL.

The chain has TRBV15 and TRBJ1-5; D perhaps matches TRBD1 (5 bases). Per the germline V gene, CDR1 is LNHNV and CDR2 is YYDKDF (reference sequence). V was trimmed by 3 bases and J by 1 base, leaving 16 bases between them. This CDR3 spans 17 amino acids. CDR3 protein: CATSSLMRGESNQPQHF. The CDR3 DNA sequence: TGTGCCACCAGCAGCCTCATGAGAGGGGAGAGCAATCAGCCCCAGCATTTT.

J is TRBJ1-2 and V is TRBV7-8, with D unclear. This CDR3 comprises 12 residues. V lost 4 bases and J lost 8, with 11 bases in between. Looked up from germline, CDR1 is SGHVS and CDR2 is FQNEAQ. CDR3 loop: CASSSRPEGYTF. For the CDR3, the DNA is TGTGCCAGCAGCTCTAGGCCGGAGGGCTACACCTTC.

This clone was recorded only once. The chain joins TRBV12-3 or TRBV12-4 to TRBJ2-5, with D perhaps being TRBD1 or TRBD2 (5 bases each). The CDR3 runs to 13 residues. With 4 bases removed from V and 0 bases from J, the gap between germline ends came to 6 bases. This CDR3 reads CASSWGNQETQYF. In DNA form, the CDR3 reads TGTGCCAGCAGTTGGGGGAACCAAGAGACCCAGTACTTC.

In DNA, the CDR3 is TGTGCCAGCAGCTTAATTCGCGGGACATCCTACAATGAGCAGTTCTTC. Translating gives CASSLIRGTSYNEQFF. The chain joins TRBV11-2 to TRBJ2-1, with D possibly being TRBD1 or TRBD2 (6 bases each). The CDR3 is made up of 16 amino acids. From germline, CDR1 is SGHAT and CDR2 FQNNGV. V dropped 2 bases and J dropped 1 base, with 12 bases sitting between them.

DNA for the CDR3: TGTGCCAGCAGCCTTAATCCAGGGAGACGTGAAAAACTGTTTTTT. Amino acids: CASSLNPGRREKLFF. The chain couples TRBV5-8 to TRBJ1-4, with D possibly TRBD1 on 5 matching bases. The CDR3 is 15 amino acids. Trimming stripped 4 bases from V and 7 bases from J, with 17 bases between. Germline V gives CDR1 SGHTS, CDR2 YDEGEE. Drawing the rest from reference TRBV5-8 and TRBJ1-4, the complete variable domain is EAGVTQSPTHLIKTRGQQATLRCSPISGHTSVYWYQQALGLGLQFLLWYDEGEERNRGNFPPRFSGRQFPNYSSELNVNALELEDSALYLCASSLNPGRREKLFFGSGTQLSVL.

The chain uses TRBV19 and TRBJ1-6; 8 nucleotides agree with TRBD1. Germline CDR1 LNHDA, CDR2 SQIVND (reference sequence). V trimming: 6 bases; J trimming: 11 bases; junction bases outside the gene matches: 15. This CDR3 is 16 amino acids long. CDR3 DNA: TGTGCCAGTAGCGCACGGGACAGGTCTCCTCCGGCACCCCTCCACTTT. This sequence encodes CASSARDRSPPAPLHF. The full variable domain, completed using reference TRBV19 and TRBJ1-6, is DGGITQSPKYLFRKEGQNVTLSCEQNLNHDAMYWYRQDPGQGLRLIYYSQIVNDFQKGDIAEGYSVSREKKESFPLTVTSAQKNPTAFYLCASSARDRSPPAPLHFGNGTRLTVT.

CDR3 in DNA: TGTGCCAGCAGCTTCGACAGGGGGAAATACAATGAGCAGTTCTTC. Its translation is CASSFDRGKYNEQFF. This chain uses TRBV6-5 with TRBJ2-1, with 9 bases fitting TRBD1. This CDR3 has 15 residues. Losses at the gene ends were 6 bases for V and 4 bases for J; bases not matched to a gene: 7. Germline CDR1 and CDR2: MNHEY and SVGAGI.

The sample holds one count of this clone. The J gene is TRBJ2-3, the V gene TRBV28; 7 bases agree with TRBD2. Losses at the gene ends were 8 bases for V and 3 bases for J; bases not matched to a gene: 5. The CDR3 length is 13 residues. The germline CDR1 and CDR2 sequences are MDHEN and SYDVKM. This CDR3 reads CASQRGETDTQYF. CDR3 coding DNA: TGTGCCAGCCAACGGGGGGAAACAGATACGCAGTATTTT.

A single count supports this clone. The CDR3 protein is CASSYSGGDTEAFF. The CDR3 DNA follows: TGTGCCAGCAGTTACTCGGGGGGGGACACTGAAGCTTTCTTT. The J gene is TRBJ1-1, the V gene TRBV6-5; TRBD1 is a possible D gene (5 bases). This CDR3 region has 14 residues. Germline V CDR1 and CDR2: MNHEY, SVGAGI. Trimming took off 0 bases at V and 3 bases at J, with 8 bases between the two ends.